This T cell receptor (beta chain) originates from a study of patients and donors after allogeneic stem cell transplantation. This clonotype was recorded at least ten times. Trimming removed 4 bases from V and 1 base from J, with 12 bases in between. The CDR3 loop spans 15 amino acids. CDR1 is SGHRS and CDR2 is YFSETQ in the germline V gene. TCRdb analysed the RT-PCR reads with MiXCR anew, one entry per CDR3 protein. The profile shows about a million distinct CDR3 sequences, about 20% of them singletons. The sequencing input was blood, either unsorted or a sorted T cell fraction (not recorded which). V usage is TRBV5-1 and J usage is TRBJ1-5, with D hard to call. This receptor was identified in a human donor who was either an allogeneic HSCT recipient or a stem cell or donor lymphocyte infusion donor (not recorded which). It is not recorded whose cells these are; they may come from a transplant donor. The CDR3 bases are TGCGCCAGCAGCCCCTCGTCCGGGAGCAATCAGCCCCAGCATTTT. Protein: CASSPSSGSNQPQHF.